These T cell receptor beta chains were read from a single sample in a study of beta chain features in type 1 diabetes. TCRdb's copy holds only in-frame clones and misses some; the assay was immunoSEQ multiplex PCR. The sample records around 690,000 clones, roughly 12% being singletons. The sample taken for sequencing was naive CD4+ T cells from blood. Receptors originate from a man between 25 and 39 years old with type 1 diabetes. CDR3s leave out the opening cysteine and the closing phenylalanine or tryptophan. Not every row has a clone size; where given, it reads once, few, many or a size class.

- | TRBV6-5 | ASSYSPHGYEQY
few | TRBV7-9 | ASSSGSPGNSPLH
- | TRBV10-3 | ATTGASTDTQY
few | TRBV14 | ASSDRTSGRIGTQY
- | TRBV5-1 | ATAITGGTEAF
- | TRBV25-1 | ASSPITTGNNEQF
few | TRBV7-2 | ASSYTGTGGSQPQH
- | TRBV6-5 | AITGQSNTEAF
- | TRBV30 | AWNSGTYPNQPQH
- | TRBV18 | ASSPPGAGGSYEQY
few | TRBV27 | ASSLSRVDNEQF
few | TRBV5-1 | ASSAGTGSYNEQF
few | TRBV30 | AWSEVGEQY
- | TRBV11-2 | ASSLERTQY
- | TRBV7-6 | ASSLTQGGYNEQF
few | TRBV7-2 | ASSLALGVGYEQY
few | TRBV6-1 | ASSEGLNTEAF
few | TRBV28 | ASSTRTGRSTGELF
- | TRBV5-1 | ASSLDREKLF
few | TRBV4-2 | ASSQARTINIQY
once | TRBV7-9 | ASSYSGRGYT
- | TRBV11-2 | ASSFPAGGVATDTQY
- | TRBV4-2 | ASSQASGSHQPQH
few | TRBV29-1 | SVVVDPQAF
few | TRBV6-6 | ASSFGLAGSYEQY
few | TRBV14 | ASSQEVGAAETQY
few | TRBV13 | ASSLLAGASSYNEQF
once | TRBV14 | ASSHLPDRFSYEQY
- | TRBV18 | ASSPGLAGDLGTDTQY
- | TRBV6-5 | ASSLTGGTYNEQF
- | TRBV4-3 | ASSQQLGLVTDTQY
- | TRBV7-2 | ASNTGQGILH
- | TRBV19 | ASSRHAGGKTQETQY
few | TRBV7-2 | ASSPTGGALAKNIQY
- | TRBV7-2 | ASSLVGQKETQY
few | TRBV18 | ASSPSNTGELF
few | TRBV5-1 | AGVGRGSLYEQY
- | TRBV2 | ASKTETNTEAF
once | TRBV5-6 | ASSLEGRGSTEAF
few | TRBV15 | ATSRDMTSKAKNIQY
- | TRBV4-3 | ASSQHNDRVFTDTQY
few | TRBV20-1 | SARVSHGYT
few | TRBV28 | ASSSSPAGQPQH
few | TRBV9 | ASTSGGLLYGYT
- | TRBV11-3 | ASSISRGAYEQY
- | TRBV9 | ASSVVDSTGPQH